Following are 15 T cell receptor beta chains from one sample sequenced in a study of Graves' ophthalmopathy and Graves' hyperthyroidism. Investigators amplified TCR beta CDR3 regions from RNA transcripts. HTBI-primed RT-PCR formed the first round, and a multiplex PCR formed the second. TCRdb redid the calling of the multiplex PCR reads with MiXCR, one entry per CDR3 protein. Of around 1.1 million distinct CDR3 sequences in the sample, around a third were seen once. The sequenced material came from peripheral blood or thyroid tissue (not recorded which). All receptors come from an adult man with Graves' hyperthyroidism.

The chain is built from TRBV29-1 and TRBJ2-7, with D perhaps matching TRBD1 (5 bases). Trimming shortened V by 5 bases and J by 4 bases, and 24 bases separated the two germline ends. The CDR3 spans 16 residues. From germline, CDR1 is SQVTM and CDR2 ANQGSEA. The DNA for the CDR3 is TGCAGCGTTTCCCGAAGCTCCTACGAGCAGGGTTACGAGCAGTACTTC. Translated: CSVSRSSYEQGYEQYF.

This chain joins TRBV9 and TRBJ2-5; 11 bases are shared with TRBD2. The CDR3 runs to 17 residues. CDR1 is SGDLS, CDR2 YYNGEE, per germline. After removal of 4 bases from V and 4 bases from J, the junction contained 12 bases not matched to a gene. CDR3 sequence (DNA): TGTGCCAGCAGCCCGGAAGGCCTAGCGGGGGGCGGAGAGACCCAGTACTTC. Protein: CASSPEGLAGGGETQYF.

This clonotype showed up many times. The V call is TRBV7-2, the J call TRBJ2-7; 9 nucleotides line up with TRBD1. V lost 5 bases and J lost 5; bases outside the gene matches: 13. The CDR3 spans 16 residues. Looked up from germline, CDR1 is SGHTA and CDR2 is FQGNSA. CDR3 residues: CASSHHRGQGTHEQYF. The CDR3 nucleotides read TGTGCCAGCAGCCACCACCGGGGACAGGGCACCCACGAGCAGTACTTC.

This clonotype showed up just a few times. V and J are TRBV6-5 and TRBJ2-1; the D is unclear. The CDR3 loop spans 12 amino acids. Per germline, CDR1 MNHEY and CDR2 SVGAGI. V lost 6 bases to trimming and J lost 0 bases, with 3 bases between them. CDR3 in amino acids: CASRASYNEQFF. The CDR3 coding sequence is TGTGCCAGCAGAGCCTCCTACAATGAGCAGTTCTTC.

The CDR3 sequence is CSVHGGGTGEQYF. Written as DNA, the CDR3 is TGCAGCGTCCACGGCGGGGGTACCGGGGAGCAGTACTTC. The chain joins TRBV29-1 to TRBJ2-7; 7 nucleotides match TRBD2. V gave up 6 bases and J gave up 7 bases; unmatched junction bases: 12. The germline V gene has CDR1 SQVTM and CDR2 ANQGSEA. There are 13 residues in the CDR3.

There are many counts of this clonotype. The CDR3 region is CASSSLLGAGYTF. DNA for the CDR3: TGTGCCAGCAGCTCTTTATTGGGGGCCGGCTACACCTTC. The rearrangement joins TRBV5-6 to TRBJ1-2, with D possibly matching TRBD1 (6 bases). The CDR3 extends over 13 amino acids. From germline, CDR1 is SGHDT and CDR2 YYEEEE. Deletions cut 3 bases from V and 8 bases from J, with 14 bases between.

This clonotype was picked up a small number of times. J is TRBJ2-2 and V is TRBV9; D gene unclear. V lost 6 bases to trimming and J lost 0 bases, with 12 bases between them. CDR3 size: 15 residues. Germline V CDR1 and CDR2: SGDLS, YYNGEE. CDR3 DNA sequence: TGTGCCAGCACAGGTGGGCAAACGAACACCGGGGAGCTGTTTTTT. This gives the protein CASTGGQTNTGELFF.

This clonotype was seen ten or more times. V is TRBV12-3 or TRBV12-4 and J is TRBJ2-7; TRBD2 is a possible D gene (6 bases). Trimming removed 6 bases at V and 0 bases at J, with 12 bases between. CDR3 size: 14 residues. For the CDR3, the DNA is TGTGCCAGCAGCAGCCCCGGGGGCTCCTACGAGCAGTACTTC. Its protein product is CASSSPGGSYEQYF.

This chain joins TRBV7-9 and TRBJ2-2; D perhaps matches TRBD1 (6 bases). Looked up from germline, CDR1 is SEHNR and CDR2 is FQNEAQ (reference sequence). The CDR3 loop spans 16 amino acids. The V end was cut by 5 bases, the J end by 2 bases, with 15 bases between. In DNA, the CDR3 is TGTGCCAGCAGCCAAGGACAGCCTTTAAACACCGGGGAGCTGTTTTTT. Translation: CASSQGQPLNTGELFF.

In this sample, this clonotype turned up a few times. This chain joins TRBV25-1 and TRBJ2-5, with D maybe TRBD2 (7 bases). Trimming cost V 3 bases and J 5 bases, with 28 bases left between them. Per the germline V gene, CDR1 is MGHDK and CDR2 is SYGVNS. The CDR3 is 19 residues long. The CDR3 nucleotides are TGTGCCAGCAGTGAGCGGGGGCAGCACGGCGGGATGGGTGGGGAGACCCAGTACTTC. Translated, it gives CASSERGQHGGMGGETQYF. Variable domain in full (rest from reference TRBV25-1 and TRBJ2-5): EADIYQTPRYLVIGTGKKITLECSQTMGHDKMYWYQQDPGMELHLIHYSYGVNSTEKGDLSSESTVSRIRTEHFPLTLESARPSHTSQYLCASSERGQHGGMGGETQYFGPGTRLLVL.

A word on this clonotype: At one end the junction does not follow the germline gene, possibly because of a read error. The chain combines TRBV29-1 with TRBJ1-5; no clear D. The CDR3 is 13 residues long. CDR1 and CDR2 (germline): SQVTM, ANQGSEA. The CDR3 nucleotides are TGTGCCTACTCCGGGAGCTCCAATCAGCCCCAGCATTTT. Translation: CAYSGSSNQPQHF.

The CDR3 DNA follows: TGTGCCAGCAGCTTAATTGAGTTCTACGAGCATTTT. It yields the protein CASSLIEFYEHF. The rearrangement joins TRBV7-8 to TRBJ1-5; the D is unclear. The CDR3 covers 12 residues. Trimming pared 2 bases from V and 14 bases from J, leaving 13 bases between. CDR1 and CDR2 (germline): SGHVS, FQNEAQ.

The rearrangement links TRBV7-9 to TRBJ1-4; D not resolved. Germline assignment: CDR1 SEHNR and CDR2 FQNEAQ (reference sequence). The CDR3 spans 18 residues. V was cut by 5 bases and J by 3 bases, with 22 bases left in between. CDR3 residues: CASSRSFEGSNSNEKLFF. The CDR3 coding sequence is TGTGCCAGCAGCCGAAGTTTTGAGGGATCCAATTCTAATGAAAAACTGTTTTTT.

The V call is TRBV5-1, the J call TRBJ2-5; 7 bases agree with TRBD1. Germline V gene sequence: CDR1 SGHRS, CDR2 YFSETQ. This CDR3 spans 15 amino acids. Losses at the gene ends were 4 bases for V and 3 bases for J; bases not matched to a gene: 9. The CDR3 reads CASSTTGTAKETQYF. The DNA of the CDR3 is TGCGCCAGCAGCACCACCGGGACAGCAAAAGAGACCCAGTACTTC.

The chain carries TRBV6-5 and TRBJ1-5; 7 positions match TRBD1. The trim removed 5 bases at V and 5 bases at J, leaving 6 bases unmatched. CDR1 and CDR2 (germline): MNHEY, SVGAGI. The CDR3 has 14 residues. This CDR3 reads CASSPDRDDQPQHF. CDR3 nucleotides: TGTGCCAGCAGTCCCGACAGGGACGATCAGCCCCAGCATTTT.